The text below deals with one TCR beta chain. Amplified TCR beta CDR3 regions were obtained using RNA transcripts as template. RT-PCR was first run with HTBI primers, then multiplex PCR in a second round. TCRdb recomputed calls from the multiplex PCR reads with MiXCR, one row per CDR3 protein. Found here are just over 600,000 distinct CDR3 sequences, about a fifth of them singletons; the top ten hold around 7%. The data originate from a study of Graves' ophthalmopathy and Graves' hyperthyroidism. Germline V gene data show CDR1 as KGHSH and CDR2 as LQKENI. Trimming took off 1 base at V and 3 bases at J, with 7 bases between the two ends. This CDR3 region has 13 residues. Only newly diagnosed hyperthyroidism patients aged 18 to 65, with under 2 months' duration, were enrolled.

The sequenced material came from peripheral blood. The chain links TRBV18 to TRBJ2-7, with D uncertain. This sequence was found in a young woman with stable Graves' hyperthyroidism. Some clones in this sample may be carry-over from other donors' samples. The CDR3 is CASSPLPGYEQYF. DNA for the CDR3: TGTGCCAGCTCACCACTGCCCGGCTACGAGCAGTACTTC.